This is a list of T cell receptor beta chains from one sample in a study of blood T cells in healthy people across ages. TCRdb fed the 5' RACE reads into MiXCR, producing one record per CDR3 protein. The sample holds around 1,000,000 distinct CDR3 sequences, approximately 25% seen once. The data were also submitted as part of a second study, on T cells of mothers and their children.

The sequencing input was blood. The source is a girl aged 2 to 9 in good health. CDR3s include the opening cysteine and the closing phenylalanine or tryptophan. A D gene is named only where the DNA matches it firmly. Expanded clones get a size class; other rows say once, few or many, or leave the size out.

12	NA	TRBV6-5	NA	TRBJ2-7	CATTGSRREQYF	TGTGCCACCACAGGGTCTAGAAGGGAGCAGTACTTC
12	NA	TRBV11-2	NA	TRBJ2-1	CASSLDFVEQFF	TGTGCCAGCAGCTTGGATTTTGTCGAGCAGTTCTTC
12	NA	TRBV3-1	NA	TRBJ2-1	CAGSQALREQFF	TGTGCCGGCAGCCAAGCGCTGCGGGAGCAGTTCTTC
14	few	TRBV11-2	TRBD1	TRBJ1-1	CASSPGQGITEAFF	TGTGCCAGCAGCCCGGGACAGGGGATCACTGAAGCTTTCTTT
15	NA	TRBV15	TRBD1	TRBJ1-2	CATSRGGAGGYGYTF	TGTGCCACCAGCAGAGGGGGGGCAGGGGGCTATGGCTACACCTTC
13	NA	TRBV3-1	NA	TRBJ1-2	CASRIGGTYGYTF	TGTGCCAGCAGGATTGGGGGCACCTATGGCTACACCTTC
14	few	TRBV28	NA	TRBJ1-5	CASSMGGDNQPQHF	TGTGCCAGCAGTATGGGCGGCGACAATCAGCCCCAGCATTTT
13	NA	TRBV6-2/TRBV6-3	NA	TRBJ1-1	CASKRGGWPEAFF	TGTGCCAGCAAACGAGGGGGATGGCCTGAAGCTTTCTTT
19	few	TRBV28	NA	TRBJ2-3	CASSGNTGVTGGRRDTQYF	TGTGCCAGCTCGGGGAATACAGGGGTCACGGGAGGGAGGAGAGATACGCAGTATTTT
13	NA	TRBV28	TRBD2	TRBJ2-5	CAISRGVQETQYF	TGTGCCATCAGCCGGGGGGTACAAGAGACCCAGTACTTC
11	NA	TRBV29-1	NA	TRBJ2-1	CSVGTAGEQFF	TGCAGCGTTGGAACCGCGGGTGAGCAGTTCTTC
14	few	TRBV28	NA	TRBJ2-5	CASSFRNGKETQYF	TGTGCCAGCAGTTTTCGGAACGGAAAAGAGACCCAGTACTTC
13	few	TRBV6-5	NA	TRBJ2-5	CASKGGRLETQYF	TGTGCCAGCAAAGGGGGGCGTTTAGAGACCCAGTACTTC
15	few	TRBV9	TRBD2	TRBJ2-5	CASSEGGGSGETQYF	TGTGCCAGCAGCGAAGGCGGCGGGAGTGGGGAGACCCAGTACTTC
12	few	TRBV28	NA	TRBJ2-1	CASSLFGAEQFF	TGTGCCAGCAGTTTATTCGGCGCTGAGCAGTTCTTC
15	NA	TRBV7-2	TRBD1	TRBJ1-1	CASSFTTGLNTEAFF	TGTGCCAGCAGCTTTACGACAGGGCTGAACACTGAAGCTTTCTTT
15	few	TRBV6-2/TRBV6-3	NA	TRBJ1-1	CASSYSGNLNTEAFF	TGTGCCAGCAGTTACTCAGGGAATTTGAACACTGAAGCTTTCTTT
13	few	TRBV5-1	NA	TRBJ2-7	CASSWESTYEQYF	TGCGCCAGCAGCTGGGAGAGTACCTACGAGCAGTACTTC
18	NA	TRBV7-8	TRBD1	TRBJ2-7	CASSLVSATGTGGYEQYF	TGTGCCAGCAGCTTAGTTTCCGCTACCGGGACAGGGGGATACGAGCAGTACTTC
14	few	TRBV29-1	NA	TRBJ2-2	CSVARDTYTGELFF	TGCAGCGTTGCCCGGGACACTTACACCGGGGAGCTGTTTTTT
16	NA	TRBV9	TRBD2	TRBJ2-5	CASSVERTSMLETQYF	TGTGCCAGCAGCGTAGAGAGGACTAGCATGTTAGAGACCCAGTACTTC
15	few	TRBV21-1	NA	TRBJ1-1	CASSKASGGATEAFF	TGTGCCAGCAGCAAAGCGTCGGGGGGGGCGACTGAAGCTTTCTTT
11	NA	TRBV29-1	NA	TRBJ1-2	CSVESYYGYTF	TGCAGCGTTGAATCGTACTATGGCTACACCTTC
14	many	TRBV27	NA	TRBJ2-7	CASSLGTVSYEQYF	TGTGCCAGCAGTTTGGGGACTGTCTCCTACGAGCAGTACTTC
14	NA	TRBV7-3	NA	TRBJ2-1	CASSPGSAHREQFF	TGTGCCAGCAGCCCCGGTTCAGCGCACCGTGAGCAGTTCTTC
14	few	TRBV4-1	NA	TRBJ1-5	CASSQVQGGQPQHF	TGCGCCAGCAGCCAAGTCCAGGGTGGGCAGCCCCAGCATTTT
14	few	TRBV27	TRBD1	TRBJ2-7	CASRLGQGAYEQYF	TGTGCCAGCAGGTTGGGACAGGGAGCCTACGAGCAGTACTTC
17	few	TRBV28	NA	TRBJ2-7	CASSLTPGGWSSYEQYF	TGTGCCAGCAGTTTAACTCCCGGCGGTTGGAGCTCCTACGAGCAGTACTTC